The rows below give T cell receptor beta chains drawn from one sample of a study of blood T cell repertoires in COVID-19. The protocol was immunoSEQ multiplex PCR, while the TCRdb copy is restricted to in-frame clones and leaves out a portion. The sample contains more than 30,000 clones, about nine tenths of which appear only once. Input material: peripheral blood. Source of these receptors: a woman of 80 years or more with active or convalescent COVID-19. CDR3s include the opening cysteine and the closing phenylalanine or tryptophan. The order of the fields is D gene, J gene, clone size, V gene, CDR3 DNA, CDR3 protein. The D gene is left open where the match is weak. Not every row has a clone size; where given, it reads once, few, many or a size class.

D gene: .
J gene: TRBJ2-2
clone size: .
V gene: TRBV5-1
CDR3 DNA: TGCGCCAGCAGCTCGGACGCCAGGGCCGGGGAGCTGTTTTTT
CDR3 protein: CASSSDARAGELFF

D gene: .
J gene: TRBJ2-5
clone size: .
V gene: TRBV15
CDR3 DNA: TGTGCCACCAGCAGAGATCGGAGTAGGGGAGGGACCCAGTACTTC
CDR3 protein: CATSRDRSRGGTQYF

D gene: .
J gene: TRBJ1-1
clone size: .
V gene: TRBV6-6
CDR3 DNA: TGTGCCAGCAGTTACTCAATAAACACTGAAGCTTTCTTT
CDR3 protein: CASSYSINTEAFF

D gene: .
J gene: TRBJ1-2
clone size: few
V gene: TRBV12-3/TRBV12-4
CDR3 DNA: TGTGCCAGCAGTTTATCTAGCTATGGCTACACCTTC
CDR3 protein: CASSLSSYGYTF

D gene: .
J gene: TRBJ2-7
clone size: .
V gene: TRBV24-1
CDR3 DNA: TGTGCCACCAGTGATTGGGGGCAGGACGAGCAGTACTTC
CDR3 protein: CATSDWGQDEQYF

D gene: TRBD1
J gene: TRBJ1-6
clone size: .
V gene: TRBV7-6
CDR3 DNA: TGTGCCAGCAGCTTAGGGGCCCAGGGGGACTCACCCCTCCACTTT
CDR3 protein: CASSLGAQGDSPLHF

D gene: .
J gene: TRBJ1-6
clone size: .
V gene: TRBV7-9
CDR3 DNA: TGTGCCAGCAGCGAGTATAATTCACCCCTCCACTTT
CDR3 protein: CASSEYNSPLHF

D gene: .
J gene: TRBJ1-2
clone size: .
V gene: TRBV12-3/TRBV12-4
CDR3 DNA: TGTGCCAGCAGTTTTCCCCCTCTTGGCTACACCTTC
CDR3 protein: CASSFPPLGYTF

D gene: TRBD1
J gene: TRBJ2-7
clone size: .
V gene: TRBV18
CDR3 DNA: TGTGCCAGCTCACCACCGTCTCCGGGACAGGGGGCAGGTGAGCAGTACTTC
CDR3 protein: CASSPPSPGQGAGEQYF

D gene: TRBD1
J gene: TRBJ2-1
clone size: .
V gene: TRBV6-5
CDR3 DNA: TGTGCCAGCAGACAAGGACAGGGCTACAATGAGCAGTTCTTC
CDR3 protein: CASRQGQGYNEQFF

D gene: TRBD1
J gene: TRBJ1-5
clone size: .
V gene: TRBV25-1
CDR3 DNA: TGTGCCAGCAGTAAGACAGGGAGCAATCAGCCCCAGCATTTT
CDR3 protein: CASSKTGSNQPQHF

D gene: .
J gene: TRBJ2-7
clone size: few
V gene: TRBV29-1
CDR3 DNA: TGCAGCGTTGGGCTCTACGAGCAGTACTTC
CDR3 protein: CSVGLYEQYF

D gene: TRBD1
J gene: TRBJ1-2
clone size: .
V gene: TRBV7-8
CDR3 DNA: TGTGCCAGCAGCCCAAGCCTGGGACAGGGCCTCCTTAGTCCCTATGGCTACACCTTC
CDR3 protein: CASSPSLGQGLLSPYGYTF

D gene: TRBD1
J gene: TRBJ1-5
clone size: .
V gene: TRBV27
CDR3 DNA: TGTGCCAGCACCAGGGGGCGAGGGCAGCCCCAGCATTTT
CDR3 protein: CASTRGRGQPQHF

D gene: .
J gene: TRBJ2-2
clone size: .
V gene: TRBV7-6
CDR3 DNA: TGTGCCAGCAGCTTAGTTGTGTCAAACACCGGGGAGCTGTTTTTT
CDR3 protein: CASSLVVSNTGELFF

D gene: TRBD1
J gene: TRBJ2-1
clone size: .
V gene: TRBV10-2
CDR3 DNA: TGCGCGAGGAGTGAGTGGGACAGCGTTAATGAGCAGTTCTTC
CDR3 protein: CARSEWDSVNEQFF

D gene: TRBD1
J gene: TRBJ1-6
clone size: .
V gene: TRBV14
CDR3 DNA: TGTGCCAGCAGCCGCCTGACAGGGGAAGGCTCACCCCTCCACTTT
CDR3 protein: CASSRLTGEGSPLHF

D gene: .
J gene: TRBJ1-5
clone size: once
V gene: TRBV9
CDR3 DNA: TGTGCCAGCAGCGTAGGAGGCAGGGGACATCAGCCCCAGCATTTT
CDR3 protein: CASSVGGRGHQPQHF

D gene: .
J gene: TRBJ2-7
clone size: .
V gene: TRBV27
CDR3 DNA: TGTGCCAGCAGTTTAGGGGCAAATCCTACTTACGAGCAGTACTTC
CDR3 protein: CASSLGANPTYEQYF

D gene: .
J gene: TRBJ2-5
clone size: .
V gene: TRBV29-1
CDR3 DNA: TGCAGCGTTGAGCCTGAGGCGGCGGAGACCCAGTACTTC
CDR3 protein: CSVEPEAAETQYF

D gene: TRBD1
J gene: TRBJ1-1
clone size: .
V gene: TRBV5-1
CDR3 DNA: TGCGCCAGCAGCGAGGGACAGGGGAACACTGAAGCTTTCTTT
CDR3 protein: CASSEGQGNTEAFF

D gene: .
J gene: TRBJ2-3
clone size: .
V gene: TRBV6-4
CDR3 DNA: TGTGCCAGCAGTGACGGTTGGAGGACAGATACGCAGTATTTT
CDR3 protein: CASSDGWRTDTQYF

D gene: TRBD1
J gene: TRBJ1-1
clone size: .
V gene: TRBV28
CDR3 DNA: TGTGCCAGCAGTTTGAGGGGGCGCTTTACTGAAGCTTTCTTT
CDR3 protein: CASSLRGRFTEAFF

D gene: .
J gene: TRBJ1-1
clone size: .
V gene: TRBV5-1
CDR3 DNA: TGCGCCAGCAGCTTGGACGGGTCGGGCACTGAAGCTTTCTTT
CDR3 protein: CASSLDGSGTEAFF

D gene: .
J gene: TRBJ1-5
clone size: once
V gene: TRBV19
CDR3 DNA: TGTGCCAGTAGTATAGGAGATTCCCGCAATCAGCCCCAGCATTTT
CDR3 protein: CASSIGDSRNQPQHF

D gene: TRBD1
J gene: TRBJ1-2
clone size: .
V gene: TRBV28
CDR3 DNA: TGTGCCAGCAAAATTACAGGGGGGGACTATGGCTACACCTTC
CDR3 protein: CASKITGGDYGYTF

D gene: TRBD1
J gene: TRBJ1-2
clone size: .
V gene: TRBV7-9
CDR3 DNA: TGTGCCAGCAGCCAGGGACAGGGATATGGCTACACCTTC
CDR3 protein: CASSQGQGYGYTF

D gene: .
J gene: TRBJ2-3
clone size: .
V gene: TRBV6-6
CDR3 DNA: TGTGCCAGCAGTTCATTGGACAGAAGGGCAGATACGCAGTATTTT
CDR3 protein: CASSSLDRRADTQYF

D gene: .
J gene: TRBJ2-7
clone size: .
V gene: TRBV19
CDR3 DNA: TGTGCCAGTAGTATCAAGAGCGAGGGCTTCCGATCCTACGAGCAGTACTTC
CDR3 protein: CASSIKSEGFRSYEQYF

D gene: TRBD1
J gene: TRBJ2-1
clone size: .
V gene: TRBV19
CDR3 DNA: TGTGCCAGTAGTATTTTTTCAACAGGGGTAGGGAATGAGCAGTTCTTC
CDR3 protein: CASSIFSTGVGNEQFF

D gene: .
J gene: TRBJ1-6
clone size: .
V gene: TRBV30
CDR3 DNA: TGTGCCTGGAGTGTAGACTTTACAGGGAATTCACCCCTCCACTTT
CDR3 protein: CAWSVDFTGNSPLHF

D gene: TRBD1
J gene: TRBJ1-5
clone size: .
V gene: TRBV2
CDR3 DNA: TGTGCCACCCGGACAGGTTTGGGTCAGCCCCAGCATTTT
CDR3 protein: CATRTGLGQPQHF

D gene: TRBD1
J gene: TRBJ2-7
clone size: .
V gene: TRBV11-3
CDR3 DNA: TGTGCCAGCAGCGATACAGGGGGCAACTACGAGCAGTACTTC
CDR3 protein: CASSDTGGNYEQYF

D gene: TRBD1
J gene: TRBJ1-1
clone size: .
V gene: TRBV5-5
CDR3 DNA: TGTGCCAGCAGCTATACAGGGGGGAACACTGAAGCTTTCTTT
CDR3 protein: CASSYTGGNTEAFF

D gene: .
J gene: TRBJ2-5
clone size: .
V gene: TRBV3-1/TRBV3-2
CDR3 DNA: TGTGCCAGCAGCCCAACCAGGGGCATGGGGACCCAGTACTTC
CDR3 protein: CASSPTRGMGTQYF

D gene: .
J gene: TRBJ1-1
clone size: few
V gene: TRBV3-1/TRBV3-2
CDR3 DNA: TGTGCCAGCAGCCAAGAGGGGGGAAACACTGAAGCTTTCTTT
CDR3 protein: CASSQEGGNTEAFF

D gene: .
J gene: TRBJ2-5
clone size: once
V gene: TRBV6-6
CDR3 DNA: TGTGCCAGCAGTCCGCGGGAGACCCAGTACTTC
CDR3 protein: CASSPRETQYF

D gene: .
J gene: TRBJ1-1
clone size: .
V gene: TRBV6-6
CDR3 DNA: TGTGCCAGCAGTCCCCCCCGCCGGGGTCTGAACACTGAAGCTTTCTTT
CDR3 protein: CASSPPRRGLNTEAFF

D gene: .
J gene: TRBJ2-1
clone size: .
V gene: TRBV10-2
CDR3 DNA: TGCGCCAGCATGATAGGCGGGGGCCCTAGGGGCGGTGAGCAGTTCTTC
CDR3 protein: CASMIGGGPRGGEQFF

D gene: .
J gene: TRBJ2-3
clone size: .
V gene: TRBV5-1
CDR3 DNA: TGCGCCAGCAGCAAACGGACAAGTCCCAGCACAGATACGCAGTATTTT
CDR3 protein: CASSKRTSPSTDTQYF

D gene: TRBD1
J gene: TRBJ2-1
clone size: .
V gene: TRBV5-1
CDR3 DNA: TGCGCCAGCAGGCAACCGGGACAGGGAAACAATGAGCAGTTCTTC
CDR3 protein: CASRQPGQGNNEQFF